The 17 T cell receptor beta chains below come from one sample, sequenced in a study of blood T cell repertoires in COVID-19. This table comes from immunoSEQ multiplex PCR, and its TCRdb copy is limited to in-frame clones, with some not included. The sample lists approximately 150,000 clones; 82% were seen once. Sequencing was carried out using peripheral blood. Receptor source: a woman between 70 and 85 years old with acute or convalescent COVID-19.

The J gene is TRBJ2-3, the V gene TRBV5-1; D gene unclear. The CDR3 has 13 residues. The germline V gene encodes CDR1 SGHRS and CDR2 YFSETQ. V was clipped by 0 bases and J by 6 bases, with 8 bases between them. CDR3 region: CASSLDTSDTQYF. The CDR3 DNA sequence: TGCGCCAGCAGCTTGGATACATCTGATACGCAGTATTTT.

This chain connects TRBV7-9 to TRBJ2-3; 14 nucleotides agree with TRBD2. The ends lost 4 bases at V and 0 bases at J; junction bases unmatched: 6. The CDR3 sequence is 18 residues long. CDR1 SEHNR and CDR2 FQNEAQ come from the germline V gene (reference sequence). The CDR3 loop is CASSSRGTSGRSTDTQYF. In DNA form, the CDR3 reads TGTGCCAGCAGCTCTAGAGGGACTAGCGGGAGAAGCACAGATACGCAGTATTTT.

In this sample, this clone turned up a few times. This chain connects TRBV5-4 to TRBJ1-2; a weak D match, TRBD1 (6 bases). Germline loops: CDR1 SGHNT, CDR2 YYREEE (reference sequence). The CDR3 consists of 15 residues. Trimming removed 0 bases from V and 1 base from J, with 10 bases in between. The CDR3 sequence is CASSLGGQLNYGYTF. In DNA, the CDR3 is TGTGCCAGCAGCTTGGGTGGACAGCTTAACTATGGCTACACCTTC.

This clone is a singleton in its sample. The chain is built from TRBV30 and TRBJ2-5, with D tentatively TRBD2 (7 bases). Germline-derived CDR1 and CDR2 are GTSNPN and SVGIG (reference sequence). The CDR3 sequence is 14 residues long. The V and J ends lost 2 bases and 5 bases respectively, with 15 bases between them. CDR3 DNA sequence: TGTGCCTGGAGTCGGGGGGCGGTTCTGGAGACCCAGTACTTC. As protein: CAWSRGAVLETQYF.

The chain carries TRBV6-5 and TRBJ1-2, with D tentatively TRBD1 (5 bases). Germline V lookup: CDR1 MNHEY, CDR2 SVGAGI. V lost 4 bases to trimming and J lost 6 bases, with 18 bases between them. The CDR3 covers 15 residues. The CDR3 sequence is CASSFTFGALDGYTF. The CDR3 nucleotides read TGTGCCAGCAGTTTTACATTTGGGGCGCTAGATGGCTACACCTTC.

This clone was counted a few times. The chain joins TRBV11-2 to TRBJ1-1; no firm D call. The CDR3 loop spans 15 amino acids. From germline, CDR1 is SGHAT and CDR2 FQNNGV. V was pared by 5 bases and J by 7 bases, with 20 bases between. The CDR3 reads CASSLSGLPGGEAFF. The CDR3 nucleotides are TGTGCCAGCAGCCTATCCGGCTTACCGGGTGGTGAAGCTTTCTTT.

The chain employs TRBV5-1 and TRBJ1-2; D not resolved. This CDR3 has 14 residues. Trimming shortened V by 4 bases and J by 4 bases, and 14 bases separated the two germline ends. Germline values: CDR1 SGHRS, CDR2 YFSETQ. The CDR3 DNA reads as TGCGCCAGCAGCCTGAGGGCCGGGCCCTATGGCTACACCTTC. This translates into CASSLRAGPYGYTF.

The rearrangement uses TRBV4-3 and TRBJ2-2; 10 bases align to TRBD2. V lost 0 bases to trimming and J lost 7 bases; unmatched junction nucleotides: 11. Looked up from germline, CDR1 is LGHNA and CDR2 is YSLEER. The length of the CDR3 is 18 residues. The CDR3 nucleotides read TGCGCCAGCAGCCAAGATAGCGGGAGGCTTGGTCGGCACGGGGAGCTGTTTTTT. This codes for CASSQDSGRLGRHGELFF.

The chain joins TRBV7-2 to TRBJ1-6; D unclear. Germline CDR1 SGHTA, CDR2 FQGNSA. V lost 2 bases to trimming and J lost 10 bases, with 9 bases between them. There are 13 residues in the CDR3. In DNA form, the CDR3 reads TGTGCCAGCAGCTTATTTTACGAGTCACCCCTCCACTTT. It specifies CASSLFYESPLHF.

This rearrangement joins TRBV6-5 to TRBJ2-4; 9 bases are shared with TRBD2. The CDR3 has 13 amino acids. V shed 6 bases, J shed 7 bases, and the junction held 4 bases outside the gene matches. The germline V gene encodes CDR1 MNHEY and CDR2 SVGAGI. The CDR3 region is CASSFSGGNIQYF. DNA for the CDR3: TGTGCCAGCAGCTTTAGCGGGGGTAACATTCAGTACTTC.

The V call is TRBV7-2, the J call TRBJ2-1; 7 bases map to TRBD2. The germline V gene has CDR1 SGHTA and CDR2 FQGNSA. V lost 7 bases and J lost 6; bases outside the gene matches: 12. This CDR3 region has 15 residues. CDR3 region: CASTLTGGPSNEQFF. CDR3 nucleotides: TGTGCCAGCACCCTTACGGGAGGCCCTTCCAATGAGCAGTTCTTC.

The rearrangement joins TRBV7-2 to TRBJ1-1; no clear D gene. The CDR3 is 14 residues long. Trimming left V 1 base short and J 2 bases short, with 8 bases between. CDR1 and CDR2 from the germline V gene are SGHTA and FQGNSA. The CDR3 DNA is TGTGCCAGCAGCTTAGGGCGGATAAACACTGAAGCTTTCTTT. It encodes CASSLGRINTEAFF.

The CDR3 sequence is CASSHGTATNTEAFF. The CDR3 nucleotides are TGTGCCAGCAGCCACGGGACAGCTACGAACACTGAAGCTTTCTTT. The chain uses TRBV6-5 and TRBJ1-1; 7 bases match TRBD1. J lost 1 base, V lost 6 bases, and 8 bases had no gene match. The germline V gene has CDR1 MNHEY and CDR2 SVGAGI. CDR3 size: 15 residues.

CDR3 residues: CASSILGLAGAADTQYF. CDR3 bases: TGTGCCAGTAGTATATTAGGACTAGCGGGAGCAGCTGATACGCAGTATTTT. V is TRBV19 and J is TRBJ2-3; TRBD2 agrees at 13 bases. Trimming removed 2 bases from V and 6 bases from J; junction bases left unmatched: 8. CDR3 size: 17 residues. Germline lookup yields CDR1 LNHDA and CDR2 SQIVND (reference sequence).

The rearrangement uses TRBV11-2 and TRBJ2-7, with a tentative D call TRBD1 (7 bases). Germline V CDR1 and CDR2: SGHAT, FQNNGV. The CDR3 length is 14 residues. V shed 2 bases and J shed 3 bases, with 11 bases lying between them. The CDR3 spells CASSLFQGGYEQYF. DNA for the CDR3: TGTGCCAGCAGCTTATTTCAGGGGGGCTACGAGCAGTACTTC.

V gene TRBV15 combines with J gene TRBJ2-7; TRBD1 matches 9 bases. Germline CDR1 is LNHNV and CDR2 is YYDKDF (reference sequence). The CDR3 spans 16 residues. After removal of 1 base from V and 6 bases from J, the junction contained 10 bases not matched to a gene. CDR3 sequence reads: CATSRAPGQGVSEQYF. The CDR3 DNA sequence: TGTGCCACCAGCAGAGCTCCGGGACAGGGTGTATCCGAGCAGTACTTC.

Comment on this clone: An end of the junction does not agree with germline; a read error may underlie this. The chain is built from TRBV18 and TRBJ2-3; D gene uncertain. Germline V CDR1 and CDR2: KGHSH, LQKENI. This CDR3 is built from 13 residues. CDR3 protein: CATSPATIDTQYF. The CDR3 DNA follows: TGTGCCACCTCACCCGCGACAATAGATACGCAGTATTTT.